This T cell receptor beta chain was captured in a study of regulatory T cells in long-lasting Graves disease. Findings of the study overall: Accuracy was possibly reduced by small sample size. The number of shared public clonotypes was higher in persistent patients (about 2,700) than new patients (more than 850). Preferential use of TRBV28, TRBJ1-2 and TRBJ2-5 was seen in persistent disease.

The CDR3 totals 16 residues. J gave up 3 bases and V 0 bases, and 7 bases lay outside the gene matches. Germline V CDR1 and CDR2: LNHNV, YYDKDF (reference sequence). Time point of the sample: persistent/refractory GD, antithyroid drugs over 5 years with positive TRAb. Following extraction of RNA from PBMCs, that RNA was used to make the TCR library. Diagnosis followed American Thyroid Association guidelines for Graves' disease. Construction of the TCR beta libraries employed iRepertoire HTBI primers in conjunction with Arm-PCR of CDR3 regions. TCRdb reanalysed the multiplex PCR reads using MiXCR and keeps one entry per CDR3 protein. The sample yields about 470,000 distinct CDR3 sequences, around a fifth seen once. On this clonotype itself: Its cognate antigen is unknown.

This chain links TRBV15 with TRBJ2-7; 8 bases align to TRBD1. Material: peripheral blood mononuclear cells (PBMCs), obtained when the disease was refractory, from a patient treated with antithyroid drugs. This sequence originates from a female donor with Graves disease. CDR3 in DNA: TGTGCCACCAGCAGAGATTTGGAGGACAGGGTCTACGAGCAGTACTTC. Its protein is CATSRDLEDRVYEQYF.